The entry below gives a single T cell receptor beta chain sequence along with its context. As yet, its antigen is unknown. The sample comes from a study of siplizumab effects on memory and regulatory T cells. Roughly 10^5 TCR templates were assayed per sample. Assay used: immunoSEQ multiplex PCR; TCRdb lists only in-frame clones, some missing. The table has some 81,000 clones, over 90% seen once. Study conclusions and caveats: Mappable CD4+ clones that were alloreactive averaged roughly 66% Treg-derived with siplizumab versus approximately 25% in controls. Phenotypic classification as naive or memory proved unattainable for roughly 75-97% of proliferating CD4+ or CD8+ clones. Alloreactive sequences traceable to unstimulated CD4+ memory cells declined significantly under siplizumab.

Per germline, CDR1 MNHEY and CDR2 SMNVEV (reference sequence). The ends were cut back, 8 bases at V and 3 bases at J, with 16 bases in the middle. This CDR3 comprises 14 residues. The chain carries TRBV27 and TRBJ1-2; TRBD1 is a possible D gene (5 bases). The clonotype was recovered from a human donor in good health. Sequenced input: CD8+ T cells sorted from blood. CDR3 sequence reads: CASGNPGQDYGYTF. The CDR3 nucleotides read TGTGCCAGCGGAAACCCGGGGCAGGACTATGGCTACACCTTC.